The sequence of this T cell receptor (beta chain) was determined in a study of CD8 T cells in Susac syndrome. CDR1 and CDR2 from the germline V gene are LGHDT and YNNKEL (reference sequence). CDR3 size: 14 residues. V was cut by 4 bases and J by 3 bases, with 12 bases left in between. RNA, at roughly 0.45 to 1 ug, was reverse transcribed with random hexamers. From the immunoSEQ multiplex PCR reads, TCRdb called clonotypes with MiXCR, one entry per CDR3 protein. Found here are around 200,000 distinct CDR3 sequences, around 95% of them singletons; the top ten hold 0.082%. The clonotype was recovered from a human donor with multiple sclerosis. The chain has TRBV3-1 and TRBJ2-5, with a tentative D call TRBD2 (6 bases). The material sequenced was CD4+ T cells from PBMCs. The CDR3 region is CASSLRTIEETQYF. Here the CDR3 DNA reads TGTGCCAGCAGCCTGAGGACTATAGAAGAGACCCAGTACTTC.